This entry lists 23 T cell receptor beta chains sequenced from one sample in a study of graft-versus-host responses after intestinal transplantation. The antigens these receptors bind are not known. Using immunoSEQ multiplex PCR, the repertoire was profiled, and TCRdb retains in-frame clones only, with some absent. The repertoire holds 65,000 to 90,000 clones, 80% to 90% seen once, with around 2.3% in the top ten. The sample was unstimulated CD8+ T cells sorted from spleen or lymph node cells, taken before intestinal transplant. All receptors derive from a human donor who received an intestinal transplant.

The chain combines TRBV27 with TRBJ1-2; D unclear. This CDR3 is 14 amino acids long. Germline values: CDR1 MNHEY, CDR2 SMNVEV (reference sequence). The V gene lost 8 bases and the J gene lost 2 bases, with 15 bases spanning the gap. The CDR3 sequence is CASGTLAGNYGYTF. CDR3 coding DNA: TGTGCCAGCGGAACTTTGGCAGGCAACTATGGCTACACCTTC.

The chain joins TRBV11-2 to TRBJ2-7; D remains ambiguous. The CDR3 runs 14 residues. Germline CDR1 SGHAT, CDR2 FQNNGV. The V gene lost 1 base and the J gene lost 2 bases, with 9 bases spanning the gap. CDR3 nucleotides: TGTGCCAGCAGCTTAGTAACAGAAACCTACGAGCAGTACTTC. Protein sequence: CASSLVTETYEQYF.

This clone was observed a single time. The rearrangement joins TRBV28 to TRBJ2-7; D ambiguous. Between the trimmed V and J ends, which lost 11 bases and 1 base, there was a span of 15 bases. CDR1 and CDR2 (germline): MDHEN, SYDVKM. The CDR3 covers 13 residues. CDR3 nucleotides: TGTGCCGCAAGGAGTCGCGAATCCTACGAGCAGTACTTC. Amino acids: CAARSRESYEQYF.

The sample holds a few counts of this clone. This chain uses TRBV7-9 with TRBJ2-7; TRBD1 is a possible D gene (5 bases). Trimming took 3 bases from V and 3 from J, leaving 9 bases between them. This CDR3 is 13 amino acids long. Germline assignment: CDR1 SEHNR and CDR2 FQNEAQ (reference sequence). CDR3 in DNA: TGTGCCAGCAGCTTTGGACAAGACTACGAGCAGTACTTC. Protein product: CASSFGQDYEQYF.

This chain joins TRBV27 and TRBJ2-7; TRBD1 matches 8 bases. Per germline, CDR1 MNHEY and CDR2 SMNVEV (reference sequence). The ends lost 4 bases at V and 1 base at J; junction bases unmatched: 6. The CDR3 spans 15 residues. The CDR3: CASSYKGQASYEQYF. The CDR3 DNA is TGTGCCAGCAGTTATAAGGGACAGGCATCCTACGAGCAGTACTTC.

This chain joins TRBV2 and TRBJ2-5; D is possibly TRBD2 (5 bases). The ends were cut back, 5 bases at V and 5 bases at J, with 9 bases in the middle. The length of the CDR3 is 12 residues. Germline V gives CDR1 SNHLY, CDR2 FYNNEI. The CDR3 reads CASSWTGETQYF. CDR3 nucleotides: TGTGCCAGCAGTTGGACGGGGGAGACCCAGTACTTC.

The CDR3 spells CASSIDPPSGPREGYNEQFF. The CDR3 DNA follows: TGTGCCAGTAGTATAGATCCTCCTAGCGGGCCCCGTGAGGGCTACAATGAGCAGTTCTTC. This chain connects TRBV19 to TRBJ2-1, with 8 positions matching TRBD2. V lost 0 bases, J lost 3 bases, and 16 bases stayed unmatched. Looked up from germline, CDR1 is LNHDA and CDR2 is SQIVND (reference sequence). The CDR3 sequence is 20 residues long. Full variable domain (remainder filled in from reference TRBV19 and TRBJ2-1): DGGITQSPKYLFRKEGQNVTLSCEQNLNHDAMYWYRQDPGQGLRLIYYSQIVNDFQKGDIAEGYSVSREKKESFPLTVTSAQKNPTAFYLCASSIDPPSGPREGYNEQFFGPGTRLTVL.

The chain joins TRBV5-6 to TRBJ2-1; 8 bases map to TRBD1. This CDR3 comprises 13 residues. The V gene's germline CDR1 is SGHDT and CDR2 YYEEEE. The V segment lost 4 bases and the J segment 9 bases; nucleotides outside the gene matches: 6. The CDR3 DNA reads TGTGCCAGCAGCCCCGCAGGGGGCACTGAGCAGTTCTTC. Amino acids: CASSPAGGTEQFF.

This chain joins TRBV5-1 and TRBJ2-7; TRBD1 matches 9 bases. V shed 4 bases and J 3 bases; nucleotides not matched to a gene: 8. The CDR3 is 15 amino acids. Germline V gene sequence: CDR1 SGHRS, CDR2 YFSETQ. CDR3 sequence (DNA): TGCGCCAGCAGCCCCCGGGACAGGGAATTCTACGAGCAGTACTTC. It encodes CASSPRDREFYEQYF.

J is TRBJ1-6 and V is TRBV28, with D possibly matching TRBD1 (6 bases). V lost 6 bases and J 7 bases, leaving 16 bases between the germline ends. In germline, CDR1 is MDHEN, CDR2 SYDVKM. This CDR3 has 15 residues. This CDR3 is CASSPATGQNSPLHF. In DNA, the CDR3 is TGTGCCAGCAGCCCGGCCACAGGGCAGAATTCACCCCTCCACTTT.

This clone turned up a few times. V usage is TRBV11-2 and J usage is TRBJ2-5; the match to TRBD2 covers 8 bases. V lost 0 bases to trimming and J lost 3 bases; unmatched junction nucleotides: 0. CDR1 and CDR2 (germline): SGHAT, FQNNGV. CDR3 length equals 14 residues. The CDR3 DNA is TGTGCCAGCAGCTTAGACGGGGGGGAAGAGACCCAGTACTTC. Translation: CASSLDGGEETQYF.

The J gene is TRBJ2-7, the V gene TRBV25-1; 9 bases are shared with TRBD1. The trim removed 10 bases at V and 5 bases at J, leaving 9 bases unmatched. The CDR3 length is 13 residues. CDR1 and CDR2 (germline): MGHDK, SYGVNS. The CDR3 is CAITGTGRNEQYF. The CDR3 DNA sequence: TGTGCCATAACCGGGACAGGGAGGAACGAGCAGTACTTC.

The chain uses TRBV5-1 and TRBJ1-1, with a weak D call TRBD1 (5 bases). Germline CDR1 reads SGHRS; CDR2 reads YFSETQ. V was pared by 4 bases and J by 5 bases, with 12 bases between. This CDR3 spans 13 amino acids. CDR3 DNA: TGCGCCAGCAGCCCGGAGGGGCAAACTGAAGCTTTCTTT. Its protein product is CASSPEGQTEAFF.

This clone occurred a few times. The J gene is TRBJ1-5, the V gene TRBV28; D is possibly TRBD1 (5 bases). This CDR3 region has 13 residues. Germline values: CDR1 MDHEN, CDR2 SYDVKM. V lost 6 bases to trimming and J lost 7 bases, with 13 bases between them. The chain's CDR3 is CASRRPGSQPQHF. The DNA of the CDR3 is TGTGCCAGCAGACGGCCAGGGTCCCAGCCCCAGCATTTT.

The chain employs TRBV23-1 and TRBJ2-7, with 8 bases matching TRBD1. TRBV23-1 is marked as an open reading frame, function uncertain. V lost 0 bases, J lost 5 bases, and 6 bases stayed unmatched. This CDR3 is 15 amino acids long. CDR3: CASSQSGTGSHEQYF. The CDR3 coding sequence is TGCGCCAGCAGTCAATCGGGGACAGGATCCCACGAGCAGTACTTC.

A few counts support this clone. This rearrangement joins TRBV10-3 to TRBJ2-1; D gene ambiguous. Germline values: CDR1 ENHRY, CDR2 SYGVKD. The CDR3 totals 12 residues. Trimming pared 9 bases from V and 4 bases from J, leaving 10 bases between. CDR3 DNA: TGTGCCATTAGAGTCCCGTACAATGAGCAGTTCTTC. Translated: CAIRVPYNEQFF.

The gene calls are TRBV5-1 and TRBJ2-7; D perhaps matches TRBD1 (5 bases). Germline CDR1 is SGHRS and CDR2 is YFSETQ. This CDR3 has 13 residues. Trimming removed 1 base from V and 3 bases from J, with 8 bases in between. DNA for the CDR3: TGCGCCAGCAGCTTGACAGGATTCTACGAGCAGTACTTC. This sequence encodes CASSLTGFYEQYF.

Regarding this clone: Other DNA sequences in the same sample also yield this CDR3. The chain couples TRBV5-4 to TRBJ1-1; no firm D call. Trimming took off 4 bases at V and 2 bases at J, with 9 bases between the two ends. This CDR3 is 13 amino acids long. Germline V CDR1 and CDR2: SGHNT, YYREEE (reference sequence). The CDR3 is CASSLGRNTEAFF. Written as DNA, the CDR3 is TGTGCCAGCAGCCTCGGGAGAAACACTGAAGCTTTCTTT.

This rearrangement joins TRBV4-1 to TRBJ1-4; D might be TRBD1 (5 bases). This CDR3 spans 16 amino acids. V shed 0 bases and J shed 8 bases, with 16 bases lying between them. Germline V gives CDR1 MGHRA, CDR2 YSYEKL. CDR3 protein: CASSQEREGIGEKLFF. CDR3 DNA: TGCGCCAGCAGCCAAGAGAGGGAGGGGATAGGAGAAAAACTGTTTTTT.

The V call is TRBV5-1, the J call TRBJ1-2, with D perhaps matching TRBD1 (6 bases). CDR3 length: 16 amino acids. Trimming took off 1 base at V and 0 bases at J, with 13 bases between the two ends. Germline loops: CDR1 SGHRS, CDR2 YFSETQ. The CDR3 region has the DNA TGCGCCAGCAGCTTGATTGGCCCAGGGGCTAACTATGGCTACACCTTC. Translated: CASSLIGPGANYGYTF.

This clone was recorded only once. The chain uses TRBV5-6 and TRBJ2-2, with 7 bases identical to TRBD1. The CDR3 length is 15 residues. In germline, CDR1 is SGHDT, CDR2 YYEEEE. The J segment lost 8 bases and the V segment lost 0 bases, leaving 7 bases of the junction unmatched. The CDR3: CASSLEGALNGELFF. In nucleotides, the CDR3 is TGTGCCAGCAGCTTGGAGGGGGCGCTGAATGGGGAGCTGTTTTTT.

The chain has TRBV19 and TRBJ1-4, with 7 bases lining up with TRBD1. J gave up 8 bases and V 4 bases, and 7 bases lay outside the gene matches. This CDR3 comprises 14 residues. Germline V gene data show CDR1 as LNHDA and CDR2 as SQIVND (reference sequence). The CDR3 sequence: CASSTPGGSEKLFF. CDR3 DNA sequence: TGTGCCAGTAGTACCCCAGGGGGATCGGAAAAACTGTTTTTT.

The genes are TRBV28 and TRBJ1-4; D call uncertain. The CDR3 loop spans 16 amino acids. Trimming cost V 2 bases and J 7 bases, with 17 bases left between them. Germline lookup yields CDR1 MDHEN and CDR2 SYDVKM. CDR3 in DNA: TGTGCCAGCAGTTTAACTCCTCGGGGTGCAGGTGAAAAACTGTTTTTT. Translated: CASSLTPRGAGEKLFF.